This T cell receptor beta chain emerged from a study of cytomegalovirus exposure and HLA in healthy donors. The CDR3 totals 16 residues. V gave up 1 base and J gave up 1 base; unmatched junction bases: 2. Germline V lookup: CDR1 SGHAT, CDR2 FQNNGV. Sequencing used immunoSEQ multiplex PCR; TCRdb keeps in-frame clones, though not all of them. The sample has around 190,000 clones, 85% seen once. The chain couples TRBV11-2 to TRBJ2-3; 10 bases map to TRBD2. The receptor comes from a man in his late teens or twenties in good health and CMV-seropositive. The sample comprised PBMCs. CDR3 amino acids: CASSLVTSGGTDTQYF. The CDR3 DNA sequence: TGTGCCAGCAGCTTAGTCACTAGCGGGGGCACAGATACGCAGTATTTT.